This TCR beta chain was documented in a study of shared clonotypes between healthy human individuals. Overall study: Per-donor plates numbered three CD4 naive, three CD4 memory, two CD8 naive and one CD8 memory.

Each of the donors was a healthy adult who was HIV-negative and had not had a recent acute infection or vaccination. The study's findings and limits: Non-shared clonotypes were found to have lower generation probabilities than the clonotypes that were shared by all four of the sorted-subset donors. Naive subsets usually exceeded memory subsets in estimated richness.

This CDR3 comprises 17 residues. Per the germline V gene, CDR1 is LGHNA and CDR2 is YNFKEQ. Between the trimmed V and J ends, which lost 0 bases and 4 bases, there was a span of 16 bases. The repertoire was sequenced with immunoSEQ multiplex PCR; TCRdb's copy has only in-frame clones and lacks some. This table has some 2.4 million clones, more than 85% appearing once. As regards this clone: Antigen unknown.

Sequenced sample: naive CD4+ T cells from PBMCs. Described subset: CD45RA+ positively selected. This clonotype was sampled from a man younger than 30 in good health. Some clones in this sample may be carry-over from other donors' samples. The chain recombines TRBV4-2 with TRBJ2-1, with D unclear. CDR3 nucleotides: TGTGCCAGCAGCCAAGACCTTTTCGGGTCAGGATACAATGAGCAGTTCTTC. Its protein product is CASSQDLFGSGYNEQFF.